This note documents a single TCR beta chain sequence. TCRdb's table, derived via immunoSEQ multiplex PCR, lists solely in-frame clones and lacks some. The sample holds roughly 100,000 clones, 91% seen once. The source of the sample is a study of blood T cell repertoires in COVID-19. CDR3 length: 14 amino acids. Germline V gene lookup returns CDR1 SGHTA and CDR2 FQGTGA. Trimming left V 5 bases short and J 5 bases short, with 15 bases between. The J gene is TRBJ2-5, the V gene TRBV7-3; possible D gene TRBD1, 7 bases. The specimen sequenced was peripheral blood. This clonotype was sampled from a middle-aged man with acute or convalescent COVID-19. CDR3 in DNA: TGTGCCAGCAGCATTTCCTCAGGGGGGGAGACCCAGTACTTC. It specifies CASSISSGGETQYF.